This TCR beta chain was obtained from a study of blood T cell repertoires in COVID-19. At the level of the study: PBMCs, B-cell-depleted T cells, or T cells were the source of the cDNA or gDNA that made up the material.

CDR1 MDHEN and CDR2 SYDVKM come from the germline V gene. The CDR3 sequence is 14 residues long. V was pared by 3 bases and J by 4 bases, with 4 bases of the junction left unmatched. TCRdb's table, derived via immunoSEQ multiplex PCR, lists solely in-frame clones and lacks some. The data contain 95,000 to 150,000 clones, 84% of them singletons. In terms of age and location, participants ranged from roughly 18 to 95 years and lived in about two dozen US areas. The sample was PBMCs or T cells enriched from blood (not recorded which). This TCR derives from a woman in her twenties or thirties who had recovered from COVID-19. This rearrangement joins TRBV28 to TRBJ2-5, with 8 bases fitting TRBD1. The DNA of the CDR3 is TGTGCCAGCAGTTTGTCAGGGGGCGGAGAGACCCAGTACTTC. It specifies CASSLSGGGETQYF.